A selection of T cell receptor beta chains follows, all from one sample in a study of shared clonotypes between healthy human individuals. Produced via immunoSEQ multiplex PCR; TCRdb's table is partial and in-frame only. This table holds some 2,000,000 clones, 95% found once. Material: naive CD4+ T cells sorted from blood. These receptors all come from a man younger than 35 in good health. Each CDR3 is given with its conserved first and last residue. Each record gives: clone size, CDR3 length, V gene, J gene, D gene, CDR3 DNA, CDR3 protein. The D gene is left open where the match is weak. The size of a clone is reported for some rows only, either as once, few or many, or as a class for expanded clones.

-	14	TRBV28	TRBJ1-6	TRBD1	TGTGCCAGCAGTCCCGACAGGGTTAATTCACCCCTCCACTTT	CASSPDRVNSPLHF
-	14	TRBV7-2	TRBJ2-1	TRBD2	TGTGCCAGCAGCCAACCGGGACTACCCAATGAGCAGTTCTTC	CASSQPGLPNEQFF
few	14	TRBV7-2	TRBJ2-7	-	TGTGCCAGCAGCACCGACAGGAGCTCCTACGAGCAGTACTTC	CASSTDRSSYEQYF
-	14	TRBV7-8	TRBJ1-5	-	TGTGCCAGCAGCCAGGACAGCTCCGATCAGCCCCAGCATTTT	CASSQDSSDQPQHF
-	15	TRBV4-1	TRBJ1-2	-	TGCGCCAGCAGCCCTCCTCGGGACACTAACTATGGCTACACCTTC	CASSPPRDTNYGYTF
-	22	TRBV1	TRBJ2-1	-	TGCACCAGCAGCCACACCACTCCGGGACTAGCGGGAGCCGGACCGGGGTACAATGAGCAGTTCTTC	CTSSHTTPGLAGAGPGYNEQFF
-	16	TRBV5-1	TRBJ1-2	-	TGCGCCAGCAGCTTGGTGTTTTCGACACCCTCGGATGGCTACACCTTC	CASSLVFSTPSDGYTF
-	15	TRBV6-1	TRBJ1-5	TRBD1	TGTGCCAGCAGCGCCACGCCAGGGGGAAATCAGCCCCAGCATTTT	CASSATPGGNQPQHF
-	20	TRBV7-8	TRBJ2-7	TRBD2	TGTGCCAGCAGCTCTACTCAACTAACGCGGACTAGAGGTTCTCTCTACGAGCAGTACTTC	CASSSTQLTRTRGSLYEQYF
-	15	TRBV5-6	TRBJ1-1	TRBD1	TGTGCCAGCAGCGCCCGGGGTGGACAGGGCACTGAAGCTTTCTTT	CASSARGGQGTEAFF
-	17	TRBV9	TRBJ2-5	-	TGTGCCAGCAGCGTAGGGAGAGAAGGCGGCAAAAGTGGGACCCAGTACTTC	CASSVGREGGKSGTQYF
-	14	TRBV7-2	TRBJ1-6	-	TGTGCCAGCAGCTTAGTTTTTTCAAATTCACCCCTCCACTTT	CASSLVFSNSPLHF
-	15	TRBV6-6	TRBJ2-1	TRBD1	TGTGCCAGCACCAGGGGGACAGGGGGCCTAAATGAGCAGTTCTTC	CASTRGTGGLNEQFF
-	19	TRBV7-2	TRBJ1-1	-	TGTGCCAGCAGCTCAGGTGAGGGGCGGACTGGGCCTGGGAACACTGAAGCTTTCTTT	CASSSGEGRTGPGNTEAFF
-	15	TRBV18	TRBJ2-1	-	TGTGCCAGCTCAGGGTTGCGGGCGGGGTCTGGTGAGCAGTTCTTC	CASSGLRAGSGEQFF
-	14	TRBV7-2	TRBJ2-7	-	TGTGCCAGCAGCTTGGGACTGAATTCCTACGAGCAGTACTTC	CASSLGLNSYEQYF
-	14	TRBV5-1	TRBJ1-3	-	TGCGCCAGCAGCTTGGGGTTTTCAGGAAACACCATATATTTT	CASSLGFSGNTIYF
once	13	TRBV28	TRBJ1-2	-	TGTGCCAGCAGTTTGGGGTACCCCGGTGCCAACTCCTTC	CASSLGYPGANSF
-	15	TRBV18	TRBJ2-7	TRBD1	TGTGCCAGCTCACCACAAGGGACAGACCTACGAGGGCAGTACTTC	CASSPQGTDLRGQYF
-	16	TRBV28	TRBJ1-2	TRBD1	TGTGCCAGCAGTTCAGGACAGGGGGCGACTAACTATGGCTACACCTTC	CASSSGQGATNYGYTF
once	15	TRBV27	TRBJ1-2	TRBD1	TGTGCCAGCAGGCCAGACAGGGGTAAAAACTATGGCTACACCTTC	CASRPDRGKNYGYTF
-	15	TRBV28	TRBJ1-2	TRBD1	TGTGCCAGCAGTTCTAGGGACAGGGGGTTATATGGCTACACCTTC	CASSSRDRGLYGYTF
-	18	TRBV23-1	TRBJ2-3	-	TGCGCCAGCAGTCAAATCACCCTAGGGGTAGGCGGCACAGATACGCAGTATTTT	CASSQITLGVGGTDTQYF
-	16	TRBV18	TRBJ2-7	-	TGTGCCAGCTCACCACGGGCGCAGGCGGGCTCCTACGAGCAGTACTTC	CASSPRAQAGSYEQYF
-	14	TRBV6-5	TRBJ2-7	TRBD1	TGTGCCAGCAGTGCACAGGGGGCGTTCTACGAGCAGTACTTC	CASSAQGAFYEQYF
-	15	TRBV28	TRBJ1-5	TRBD1	TGTGCCAGCAGGCCCCAGGGGGCGAGCAATCAGCCCCAGCATTTT	CASRPQGASNQPQHF
-	13	TRBV18	TRBJ1-1	-	TGTGCCAGCTCACAAGGTGGGAACACTGAAGCTTTCTTT	CASSQGGNTEAFF
-	13	TRBV28	TRBJ1-2	-	TGTGCCAGCAGTTTACAGGCCCTGATGAGCTACACCTTC	CASSLQALMSYTF
-	17	TRBV7-2	TRBJ1-1	-	TGTGCCAGCACCCCCCGGGCCCCAGGGATTATGAACACTGAAGCTTTCTTT	CASTPRAPGIMNTEAFF
-	16	TRBV10-3	TRBJ2-1	TRBD2	TGTGCCATCAGGGGTAGCGGGAGTAGTTCCTACAATGAGCAGTTCTTC	CAIRGSGSSSYNEQFF
-	17	TRBV15	TRBJ2-1	TRBD1	TGTGCCACCAGCAGGGCATCCGGGACAGCAATTTACAATGAGCAGTTCTTC	CATSRASGTAIYNEQFF
-	12	TRBV5-1	TRBJ2-7	-	TGCGCCAGCAGCTTGTCCGGTTACGAGCAGTACTTC	CASSLSGYEQYF
-	14	TRBV11-2	TRBJ2-7	-	TGTGCCAGCAGCTCACTAGACAGCCCCTACGAGCAGTACTTC	CASSSLDSPYEQYF
-	16	TRBV6-5	TRBJ2-7	TRBD2	TGTGCCAGCAGTTACCCCGGATCTAGCGGGAGAAACGAGCAGTACTTC	CASSYPGSSGRNEQYF
-	15	TRBV6-6	TRBJ2-4	TRBD1	TGTGCCAGCAGCCAGGGGGCTGGGGCCAAAAACATTCAGTACTTC	CASSQGAGAKNIQYF
-	17	TRBV10-3	TRBJ2-3	TRBD2	TGTGCCGCCGCGAGATGGACCCTAGCGGGGGGGCAAGATACGCAGTATTTT	CAAARWTLAGGQDTQYF
-	17	TRBV19	TRBJ1-6	-	TGTGCCAGTAGTATCGGGCATCTTCTACTGGGAGATTCACCCCTCCACTTT	CASSIGHLLLGDSPLHF
-	15	TRBV6-6	TRBJ2-7	-	TGTGCCAGCAGTTACTCGAGGGACGGGAACTACGAGCAGTACTTC	CASSYSRDGNYEQYF
once	15	TRBV6-6	TRBJ2-7	TRBD2	TGTGCCAGCAGTTACCCGGGACTAGGGGGGGACGAGCAGTACTTC	CASSYPGLGGDEQYF
-	11	TRBV25-1	TRBJ2-4	-	TGTGCCAGCAAGGGGGGAAACATTCAGTACTTC	CASKGGNIQYF
-	15	TRBV7-2	TRBJ2-7	TRBD2	TGTGCCAGCAGCTACCTAGCGGGGGTTACCTACGAGCAGTACTTC	CASSYLAGVTYEQYF
-	13	TRBV6-5	TRBJ2-7	TRBD1	TGTGCCAGCAGAAACGGACAGGCCTACGAGCAGTACTTC	CASRNGQAYEQYF
-	12	TRBV11-2	TRBJ1-6	-	TGTGCCAGCACCACAAGCGGATTACCCCTCCACTTT	CASTTSGLPLHF
-	12	TRBV28	TRBJ1-2	-	TGTGCCGGAGGAGGGGCTAGGGATGGCTACACCTTC	CAGGGARDGYTF
-	17	TRBV18	TRBJ1-3	-	TGTGCCAGCTCACCACCGAGCAGTCGTAGCTCTGGAAACACCATATATTTT	CASSPPSSRSSGNTIYF
-	14	TRBV5-1	TRBJ2-7	TRBD1	TGCGCCAGCAGCCCAAGGGACAGGGGGCGCGAGCAGTACTTC	CASSPRDRGREQYF
-	13	TRBV7-2	TRBJ1-5	-	TGTGCCAGCAGCTTCCGAACCGATCAGCCCCAGCATTTT	CASSFRTDQPQHF
-	15	TRBV6-5	TRBJ1-5	-	TGTGCCAGCAGACCTGCGGGAGGGTCGGTTGCGCCCCAGCATTTT	CASRPAGGSVAPQHF
-	15	TRBV6-1	TRBJ2-7	TRBD1	TGTGCCAGCAGTGTAAACGGACAGGGTACCTACGAGCAGTACTTC	CASSVNGQGTYEQYF
-	15	TRBV7-2	TRBJ1-5	-	TGTGCCAGCAGCTTGGGTTGGCAGTTCAATCAGCCCCAGCATTTT	CASSLGWQFNQPQHF
-	14	TRBV25-1	TRBJ1-5	-	TGTGCCAGCAGTGAATTAGGGGGGGTTGAGCCCCAGCATTTT	CASSELGGVEPQHF
-	14	TRBV10-2	TRBJ2-7	-	TGCGCCAGCAGTCGGACAGTTACCGCCTACGAGCAGTACTTC	CASSRTVTAYEQYF